One sample yielded the 22 T cell receptor beta chains listed below, sequenced in a study of cytomegalovirus exposure and HLA in healthy donors. PCR primers comprised 60 Vbeta and 13 Jbeta primers. Assay: immunoSEQ multiplex PCR; the TCRdb copy retains only in-frame clones and omits some. In the table there are about 140,000 clones, 70% to 80% of which are singletons. Sequencing was performed on PBMCs. The receptors were gathered from a female donor in good health and CMV-seronegative.

In DNA form, the CDR3 reads TGTGCCAGCAGTGATCTCAGGGGAAATCAGCCCCAGCATTTT. Protein product: CASSDLRGNQPQHF. J is TRBJ1-5 and V is TRBV25-1; a weak D match, TRBD1 (6 bases). V lost 3 bases to trimming and J lost 4 bases, with 10 bases between them. The CDR3 sequence is 14 residues long. Germline V gene data show CDR1 as MGHDK and CDR2 as SYGVNS.

V is TRBV11-2 and J is TRBJ2-2, with TRBD1 as a possible D gene (5 bases). V was trimmed by 3 bases and J by 6 bases, leaving 11 bases between them. The CDR3 extends over 14 amino acids. From germline, CDR1 is SGHAT and CDR2 FQNNGV. CDR3 sequence reads: CASSFDSTAGELFF. Written as DNA, the CDR3 is TGTGCCAGCAGCTTCGACAGTACGGCCGGGGAGCTGTTTTTT.

Ten or more counts support this clone. This chain uses TRBV7-9 with TRBJ2-7, with a weak D call TRBD2 (5 bases). Trimming left V 3 bases short and J 9 bases short, with 12 bases between. Germline V lookup: CDR1 SEHNR, CDR2 FQNEAQ (reference sequence). This CDR3 region has 12 residues. The CDR3 spells CASSFPGSGQYF. The CDR3 coding sequence is TGTGCCAGCAGCTTCCCGGGAAGCGGGCAGTACTTC.

This chain joins TRBV4-3 and TRBJ2-3; possible D gene TRBD2, 5 bases. This CDR3 contains 17 residues. V was pared by 0 bases and J by 4 bases, with 17 bases between. From germline, CDR1 is LGHNA and CDR2 YSLEER. The CDR3 loop is CASSQDGYRELADTQYF. Here the CDR3 DNA reads TGCGCCAGCAGCCAAGACGGATATCGGGAACTGGCAGATACGCAGTATTTT.

This chain connects TRBV19 to TRBJ2-7, with D tentatively TRBD1 (6 bases). Trimming removed 3 bases from V and 2 bases from J, with 8 bases in between. The CDR3 has 13 amino acids. The germline V gene has CDR1 LNHDA and CDR2 SQIVND (reference sequence). DNA of the CDR3: TGTGCCAGTAGTATTCCAGGGGCCTACGAGCAGTACTTC. Protein: CASSIPGAYEQYF. The variable domain in full, completed from reference TRBV19 and TRBJ2-7, reads DGGITQSPKYLFRKEGQNVTLSCEQNLNHDAMYWYRQDPGQGLRLIYYSQIVNDFQKGDIAEGYSVSREKKESFPLTVTSAQKNPTAFYLCASSIPGAYEQYFGPGTRLTVT.

The J gene is TRBJ2-7, the V gene TRBV4-1; a possible D gene is TRBD1 (6 bases). Per the germline V gene, CDR1 is MGHRA and CDR2 is YSYEKL. The CDR3 length is 18 residues. Trimming took 1 base from V and 6 from J, leaving 25 bases between them. The CDR3 spells CASSQAPPGPGASGEQYF. The CDR3 DNA sequence: TGCGCCAGCAGCCAAGCACCCCCTGGGCCAGGGGCCTCGGGCGAGCAGTACTTC.

The chain is built from TRBV5-4 and TRBJ2-7, with D possibly matching TRBD1 (7 bases). Germline V CDR1 and CDR2: SGHNT, YYREEE (reference sequence). The CDR3 loop spans 15 amino acids. The ends were cut back, 3 bases at V and 3 bases at J, with 16 bases in the middle. The CDR3 sequence is CASSSSTGRHYEQYF. CDR3 nucleotide sequence: TGTGCCAGCAGCTCGTCGACAGGGAGGCACTACGAGCAGTACTTC.

This chain's CDR3 is CASSPAAGLNEKLFF. CDR3 nucleotide sequence: TGTGCCAGCAGCCCAGCTGCGGGGTTAAATGAAAAACTGTTTTTT. The chain links TRBV9 to TRBJ1-4, with D hard to call. V lost 4 bases, J lost 5 bases, and 15 bases lay in between. The CDR3 contains 15 residues. Germline lookup yields CDR1 SGDLS and CDR2 YYNGEE.

The gene calls are TRBV10-2 and TRBJ1-5; tentative D call: TRBD1 (5 bases). The CDR3 covers 15 residues. The germline V gene encodes CDR1 WSHSY and CDR2 SAAADI. The V and J ends lost 8 bases and 3 bases respectively, with 17 bases between them. This CDR3 reads CASAVLTVPNQPQHF. The CDR3 bases are TGCGCCAGCGCAGTTTTGACAGTCCCCAATCAGCCCCAGCATTTT.

The chain links TRBV7-6 to TRBJ2-7, with 8 bases matching TRBD1. This CDR3 has 16 residues. The ends lost 5 bases at V and 2 bases at J; junction bases unmatched: 11. The germline CDR1 and CDR2 sequences are SGHVS and FNYEAQ. The chain's CDR3 is CASSRTSTGDAYEQYF. The DNA of the CDR3 is TGTGCCAGCAGCCGCACCTCGACAGGGGACGCCTACGAGCAGTACTTC.

The chain is built from TRBV25-1 and TRBJ1-6; 12 bases map to TRBD1. Per the germline V gene, CDR1 is MGHDK and CDR2 is SYGVNS. The CDR3 has 18 amino acids. V lost 2 bases and J lost 10; bases outside the gene matches: 12. Written as DNA, the CDR3 is TGTGCCAGCAGTGAAAGAAAGGGACAGGGGGCCCTGTGGTCACCCCTCCACTTT. Protein product: CASSERKGQGALWSPLHF. Together with reference TRBV25-1 and TRBJ1-6, the CDR3 gives the full variable domain: EADIYQTPRYLVIGTGKKITLECSQTMGHDKMYWYQQDPGMELHLIHYSYGVNSTEKGDLSSESTVSRIRTEHFPLTLESARPSHTSQYLCASSERKGQGALWSPLHFGNGTRLTVT.

There are many counts of this clone. The V call is TRBV5-5, the J call TRBJ2-7, with 9 bases matching TRBD1. The CDR3 has 14 residues. Germline V gene sequence: CDR1 SGHKS, CDR2 YYEKEE (reference sequence). V lost 8 bases and J lost 0; bases outside the gene matches: 6. CDR3 nucleotide sequence: TGTGCCAGTTCGGACAGGGGTAACTCCTACGAGCAGTACTTC. It yields the protein CASSDRGNSYEQYF.

V gene TRBV9 combines with J gene TRBJ1-2; weak D call: TRBD1 (5 bases). Germline V CDR1 and CDR2: SGDLS, YYNGEE. Trimming removed 0 bases at V and 3 bases at J, with 6 bases between. The CDR3 is made up of 13 amino acids. The CDR3 spells CASSVEQDYGYTF. In DNA, the CDR3 is TGTGCCAGCAGCGTAGAACAGGACTATGGCTACACCTTC.

This sequence joins TRBV5-6 and TRBJ1-5, with TRBD1 matching 8 bases. With V trimmed by 0 bases and J by 0 bases, 2 bases remained unmatched. Looked up from germline, CDR1 is SGHDT and CDR2 is YYEEEE. The CDR3 is 16 residues long. The CDR3 here is CASSLAGGFSNQPQHF. CDR3 DNA sequence: TGTGCCAGCAGCTTGGCAGGGGGCTTTAGCAATCAGCCCCAGCATTTT.

This rearrangement joins TRBV2 to TRBJ1-6, with 8 bases identical to TRBD1. Per the germline V gene, CDR1 is SNHLY and CDR2 is FYNNEI. The J segment lost 8 bases and the V segment lost 4 bases, leaving 4 bases of the junction unmatched. This CDR3 region has 14 residues. CDR3 in DNA: TGTGCCAGCAGTGGAGGACAGGGATATTCACCCCTCCACTTT. Amino acids: CASSGGQGYSPLHF.

The V gene is TRBV21-1, the J gene TRBJ1-2. TRBV21-1 is a pseudogene segment. CDR3 size: 15 residues. The CDR3 loop reads CASSEGGRRDYGYTF. The CDR3 DNA is TGTGCCAGCAGCGAAGGTGGCAGGAGGGACTATGGCTACACCTTC.

The gene calls are TRBV6-4 and TRBJ2-3; a possible D gene is TRBD2 (6 bases). The CDR3 spans 14 residues. The V gene's germline CDR1 is MRHNA and CDR2 SNTAGT. Trimming shortened V by 0 bases and J by 6 bases, and 10 bases separated the two germline ends. The CDR3: CASSDSASADTQYF. DNA for the CDR3: TGTGCCAGCAGTGACTCGGCTAGCGCGGATACGCAGTATTTT.

In DNA form, the CDR3 reads TGTGCCTGGAGTGGAACAGGGTATGGCTACACCTTC. Amino acid sequence: CAWSGTGYGYTF. The chain is built from TRBV30 and TRBJ1-2; possibly TRBD1 for D (6 bases). V lost 1 base, J lost 5 bases, and 8 bases lay in between. The CDR3 loop spans 12 amino acids. CDR1 is GTSNPN, CDR2 SVGIG, per germline (reference sequence). Together with reference TRBV30 and TRBJ1-2, the CDR3 gives the full variable domain: SQTIHQWPATLVQPVGSPLSLECTVEGTSNPNLYWYRQAAGRGLQLLFYSVGIGQISSEVPQNLSASRPQDRQFILSSKKLLLSDSGFYLCAWSGTGYGYTFGSGTRLTVV.

This chain connects TRBV15 to TRBJ1-2; D call uncertain. The CDR3 has 13 residues. The germline V gene encodes CDR1 LNHNV and CDR2 YYDKDF (reference sequence). V lost 4 bases and J lost 4, with 10 bases in between. CDR3 sequence: CATSMVTSYGYTF. CDR3 DNA sequence: TGTGCCACCAGCATGGTCACATCCTATGGCTACACCTTC.

The chain's CDR3 is CASGFGGVTDTQYF. The DNA of the CDR3 is TGTGCTAGTGGTTTCGGGGGAGTCACAGATACGCAGTATTTT. The chain joins TRBV12-5 to TRBJ2-3; D is perhaps TRBD2 (6 bases). Trimming took off 3 bases at V and 2 bases at J, with 9 bases between the two ends. This CDR3 has 14 amino acids. Germline values: CDR1 LGHNT, CDR2 FRNRAP. The full variable domain, in which reference TRBV12-5 and TRBJ2-3 provide the parts outside the CDR3, is DARVTQTPRHKVTEMGQEVTMRCQPILGHNTVFWYRQTMMQGLELLAYFRNRAPLDDSGMPKDRFSAEMPDATLATLKIQPSEPRDSAVYFCASGFGGVTDTQYFGPGTRLTVL.

This clone was recorded only once. J is TRBJ2-5 and V is TRBV21-1; the D call TRBD1 from the table was never checked on the DNA. TRBV21-1 is shown as a pseudogene. The CDR3 spans 16 residues. The CDR3 loop reads CASSPPHQGVQETQYF. CDR3 DNA sequence: TGTGCCAGCAGCCCACCGCACCAAGGGGTCCAAGAGACCCAGTACTTC.

The genes are TRBV7-8 and TRBJ1-1, with D possibly being TRBD1 (6 bases). Germline V gene sequence: CDR1 SGHVS, CDR2 FQNEAQ. CDR3 length equals 15 residues. V lost 1 base and J lost 4, with 13 bases in between. CDR3 residues: CASSLVASRGTEAFF. The CDR3 bases are TGTGCCAGCAGCTTAGTGGCTTCCAGGGGCACTGAAGCTTTCTTT.